What follows are 5 T cell receptor beta chains derived from one specimen sequenced in a study of T cells in Graves' hyperthyroidism and ophthalmopathy. RNA transcripts yielded amplified TCR beta CDR3 regions. The HTBI primer set drove a first-round RT-PCR of the TCR CDR3. TCRdb re-called the multiplex PCR reads with MiXCR, one entry per CDR3 protein. This table has about 320,000 distinct CDR3 sequences, roughly 15% appearing once. The sample taken for sequencing was blood. All receptors derive from a man in his thirties or forties with Graves' hyperthyroidism.

This clonotype occurred many times. The rearrangement links TRBV28 to TRBJ2-1; D gene uncertain. Germline assignment: CDR1 MDHEN and CDR2 SYDVKM. The CDR3 is made up of 15 amino acids. Trimming took 6 bases from V and 10 from J, leaving 22 bases between them. The CDR3 nucleotides read TGTGCCAGCAGACTACAATATCGCGGATCTCAGGAGCAGTTCTTC. Its protein is CASRLQYRGSQEQFF. The whole variable domain, remainder taken from reference TRBV28 and TRBJ2-1, is DVKVTQSSRYLVKRTGEKVFLECVQDMDHENMFWYRQDPGLGLRLIYFSYDVKMKEKGDIPEGYSVSREKKERFSLILESASTNQTSMYLCASRLQYRGSQEQFFGPGTRLTVL.

In regard to this clonotype: This CDR3 is missing its conserved last phenylalanine or tryptophan, likely due to a read error. This chain uses TRBV30 with TRBJ2-1, with TRBD1 matching 7 bases. Germline V gives CDR1 GTSNPN, CDR2 SVGIG (reference sequence). CDR3 length: 15 amino acids. The CDR3 protein is CVWLGSGGSYNEQFS. CDR3 nucleotide sequence: TGTGTCTGGCTCGGTTCAGGGGGCTCCTACAATGAGCAGTTCTCC.

At least ten counts were recorded for this clonotype. The V gene is TRBV5-1, the J gene TRBJ2-2; tentatively, D is TRBD2 (5 bases). Germline V gene data show CDR1 as SGHRS and CDR2 as YFSETQ. V lost 1 base, J lost 5 bases, and 6 bases lay in between. This CDR3 is built from 13 residues. The CDR3 DNA reads TGCGCCAGCAGCTTGCCGGGAACCGGGGAGCTGTTTTTT. It yields the protein CASSLPGTGELFF.

V and J are TRBV9 and TRBJ2-1, with D possibly TRBD2 on 6 matching bases. CDR3 length: 16 amino acids. Germline V gives CDR1 SGDLS, CDR2 YYNGEE. V was clipped by 4 bases and J by 5 bases, with 19 bases between them. In DNA, the CDR3 is TGTGCCAGCAGCCCGTACAGTACGGGAGAGAACAATGAGCAGTTCTTC. This sequence encodes CASSPYSTGENNEQFF.

This clonotype was seen at least ten times. The rearrangement uses TRBV7-8 and TRBJ1-5; D gene unclear. The germline V gene encodes CDR1 SGHVS and CDR2 FQNEAQ. The CDR3 contains 13 residues. Trimming removed 5 bases at V and 6 bases at J, with 11 bases between. DNA of the CDR3: TGTGCCAGCAGCCCGTCAATGCCTCAGCCCCAGCATTTT. Translation: CASSPSMPQPQHF.